The 27 T cell receptor beta chains listed next were all sequenced from one sample in a study of OX40 agonist ivuxolimab in advanced cancers. This table comes from immunoSEQ multiplex PCR, and its TCRdb copy is limited to in-frame clones, with some not included. The table has more than 45,000 clones, 88% seen once. Source: CD4+ or CD8+ T cells sorted from blood, taken in a trial of the OX40 agonist ivuxolimab. These TCRs come from an adult with an advanced solid tumor such as melanoma, head and neck, liver or kidney cancer.

The CDR3, as DNA: TGTGCCAGCAGCCATGGCTCCGGGACAGGATACGAGCAGTACTTC. Residues: CASSHGSGTGYEQYF. The chain couples TRBV4-2 to TRBJ2-7; the match to TRBD1 covers 8 bases. Looked up from germline, CDR1 is LGHNA and CDR2 is YNFKEQ. The length of the CDR3 is 15 residues. V was clipped by 3 bases and J by 4 bases; unmatched bases: 8.

V usage is TRBV4-3 and J usage is TRBJ1-5, with 8 bases that match TRBD1. Trimming at V came to 4 bases and at J to 4 bases, leaving 9 bases not matched to a gene. Looked up from germline, CDR1 is LGHNA and CDR2 is YSLEER. The CDR3 spans 16 residues. The CDR3 reads CASSPWKDRENQPQHF. The CDR3 nucleotides read TGCGCCAGCAGCCCGTGGAAGGACAGGGAAAATCAGCCCCAGCATTTT.

V is TRBV7-2 and J is TRBJ2-7; possible D gene TRBD2, 6 bases. There are 13 residues in the CDR3. V lost 3 bases, J lost 2 bases, and 8 bases lay in between. Germline CDR1 reads SGHTA; CDR2 reads FQGNSA. The CDR3 reads CASSFSGTYEQYF. CDR3 in DNA: TGTGCCAGCAGCTTTAGCGGTACCTACGAGCAGTACTTC.

DNA for the CDR3: TGTGCCAGCAGTCCCCAAAACACTGAAGCTTTCTTT. Residues: CASSPQNTEAFF. The chain has TRBV6-6 and TRBJ1-1, with D unresolved. V was trimmed by 5 bases and J by 2 bases, leaving 6 bases between them. The germline gives CDR1 MNHNY, CDR2 SVGAGI (reference sequence). This CDR3 contains 12 residues.

The chain is built from TRBV11-2 and TRBJ2-1; possible D gene TRBD2, 6 bases. V lost 6 bases to trimming and J lost 3 bases, with 15 bases between them. This CDR3 region has 15 residues. The germline CDR1 and CDR2 sequences are SGHAT and FQNNGV. This chain's CDR3 is CASRPSGLLYNEQFF. The CDR3 nucleotides read TGTGCCAGCAGACCCAGCGGGCTCCTCTACAATGAGCAGTTCTTC.

The chain links TRBV6-5 to TRBJ1-3; D is undetermined. The CDR3 totals 15 residues. Germline CDR1 MNHEY, CDR2 SVGAGI. V lost 4 bases and J lost 4, with 14 bases in between. In DNA, the CDR3 is TGTGCCAGCAGTTCGGGAGGGCATTCGGGAAACACCATATATTTT. It specifies CASSSGGHSGNTIYF.

In its sample, this clone was seen once. The J gene is TRBJ2-1, the V gene TRBV7-9, with D maybe TRBD1 (6 bases). Per the germline V gene, CDR1 is SEHNR and CDR2 is FQNEAQ (reference sequence). Trimming stripped 5 bases from V and 1 base from J, with 12 bases between. CDR3 length: 15 amino acids. CDR3 coding DNA: TGTGCCAGCAGCACCACAGGGAGTTCCTACAATGAGCAGTTCTTC. Protein sequence: CASSTTGSSYNEQFF.

This clone has just one count. V gene TRBV2 combines with J gene TRBJ1-1, with TRBD1 matching 10 bases. V lost 4 bases, J lost 0 bases, and 2 bases stayed unmatched. Germline loops: CDR1 SNHLY, CDR2 FYNNEI. The CDR3 is 15 amino acids. As DNA, the CDR3 is TGTGCCAGCAGTGGACAGGGGGCCCTGAACACTGAAGCTTTCTTT. This translates into CASSGQGALNTEAFF.

The V gene is TRBV6-5, the J gene TRBJ1-1, with no clear D. Per the germline V gene, CDR1 is MNHEY and CDR2 is SVGAGI. This CDR3 region has 13 residues. The V end was cut by 5 bases, the J end by 11 bases, with 18 bases between. The DNA of the CDR3 is TGTGCCAGCAGTATACCTGGGTCTAAAGGGGCTTTCTTT. Protein: CASSIPGSKGAFF.

CDR3 in DNA: TGCGCCAGCAGCTTGGGGACTAGCGGGAGGCAAGAGACCCAGTACTTC. This translates into CASSLGTSGRQETQYF. V gene TRBV5-1 combines with J gene TRBJ2-5; TRBD2 agrees at 14 bases. The trim removed 0 bases at V and 2 bases at J, leaving 0 bases unmatched. The CDR3 is 16 residues long. The germline V gene encodes CDR1 SGHRS and CDR2 YFSETQ.

This chain links TRBV6-6 with TRBJ2-7; TRBD1 matches 8 bases. CDR1 and CDR2 from the germline V gene are MNHNY and SVGAGI (reference sequence). The CDR3 length is 14 residues. The junction had 7 bases not matched to a gene; V was cut back by 5 bases and J by 4 bases. The CDR3 reads CASSPRQGRYEQYF. CDR3 in DNA: TGTGCCAGCAGTCCGAGACAGGGGAGGTACGAGCAGTACTTC.

The J gene is TRBJ2-2, the V gene TRBV28, with D perhaps matching TRBD1 (5 bases). The CDR3 runs 13 residues. Germline assignment: CDR1 MDHEN and CDR2 SYDVKM. V was clipped by 6 bases and J by 3 bases, with 8 bases between them. CDR3 protein: CASRLQDTGELFF. DNA of the CDR3: TGTGCCAGCAGACTACAGGACACCGGGGAGCTGTTTTTT.

V usage is TRBV19 and J usage is TRBJ2-2, with TRBD1 matching 9 bases. The trim removed 5 bases at V and 4 bases at J, leaving 2 bases unmatched. The CDR3 is 14 amino acids. Per the germline V gene, CDR1 is LNHDA and CDR2 is SQIVND (reference sequence). CDR3 in amino acids: CASSRQGGTGELFF. CDR3 DNA: TGTGCCAGTAGTCGACAGGGGGGCACCGGGGAGCTGTTTTTT.

The chain links TRBV18 to TRBJ2-2; 8 positions match TRBD1. From germline, CDR1 is KGHSH and CDR2 LQKENI. Trimming cost V 1 base and J 4 bases; bases outside gene matches: 8. This CDR3 region has 17 residues. CDR3: CASSPLPGQGSTGELFF. The CDR3, as DNA: TGTGCCAGCTCACCACTCCCCGGACAGGGTTCCACCGGGGAGCTGTTTTTT.

V and J are TRBV9 and TRBJ1-2; no clear D. Trimming stripped 0 bases from V and 0 bases from J, with 6 bases between. The CDR3 consists of 14 residues. Germline V gene lookup returns CDR1 SGDLS and CDR2 YYNGEE. The CDR3 sequence: CASSVGDTNYGYTF. The CDR3 DNA follows: TGTGCCAGCAGCGTAGGGGATACTAACTATGGCTACACCTTC.

The chain recombines TRBV10-3 with TRBJ2-7; the D is unclear. Between the trimmed V and J ends, which lost 10 bases and 6 bases, there was a span of 13 bases. CDR1 is ENHRY, CDR2 SYGVKD, per germline. The CDR3 loop spans 11 amino acids. CDR3 nucleotides: TGTGCCACTTCCTCCTCGGGCGAGCAGTACTTC. This gives the protein CATSSSGEQYF.

The chain is built from TRBV7-3 and TRBJ2-3; D ambiguous. V lost 5 bases to trimming and J lost 6 bases, with 9 bases between them. CDR1 is SGHTA and CDR2 is FQGTGA in the germline V gene. CDR3 size: 12 residues. The CDR3 bases are TGTGCCAGCAGCCAGGCCGGGGATACGCAGTATTTT. Translation: CASSQAGDTQYF.

V is TRBV5-4 and J is TRBJ1-1, with 7 bases identical to TRBD1. This CDR3 spans 16 amino acids. Looked up from germline, CDR1 is SGHNT and CDR2 is YYREEE (reference sequence). The trim removed 2 bases at V and 0 bases at J, leaving 7 bases unmatched. In DNA form, the CDR3 reads TGTGCCAGCAGCTTAGGGGGCGGGATGATGAACACTGAAGCTTTCTTT. Its translation: CASSLGGGMMNTEAFF.

The chain carries TRBV2 and TRBJ2-7, with D maybe TRBD2 (5 bases). From germline, CDR1 is SNHLY and CDR2 FYNNEI. This CDR3 is built from 11 residues. V gave up 5 bases and J gave up 9 bases, with 11 bases separating them. CDR3 nucleotide sequence: TGTGCCAGCAGTTCGAGGGCGGGGCAGTACTTC. It is translated as CASSSRAGQYF.

This clone was recorded only once. This sequence joins TRBV7-2 and TRBJ2-3; D remains ambiguous. The CDR3 extends over 14 amino acids. Germline CDR1 is SGHTA and CDR2 is FQGNSA. V was clipped by 2 bases and J by 2 bases, with 8 bases between them. The DNA for the CDR3 is TGTGCCAGCAGCTTATCTACAGTCACAGATACGCAGTATTTT. It translates to CASSLSTVTDTQYF.

The chain uses TRBV2 and TRBJ1-1; 9 bases align to TRBD1. The CDR3 runs to 16 residues. After removal of 3 bases from V and 0 bases from J, the junction contained 5 bases not matched to a gene. Germline lookup yields CDR1 SNHLY and CDR2 FYNNEI. The CDR3 region has the DNA TGTGCCAGCAGTGATAGGACAGGGGTCATGAACACTGAAGCTTTCTTT. It encodes CASSDRTGVMNTEAFF.

The chain carries TRBV7-9 and TRBJ1-1; D call uncertain. Germline V gene lookup returns CDR1 SEHNR and CDR2 FQNEAQ (reference sequence). Trimming cost V 5 bases and J 3 bases, with 13 bases left between them. The CDR3 consists of 14 residues. The CDR3 is CASSLLGSHTEAFF. CDR3 DNA: TGTGCCAGCAGCCTGTTAGGATCTCACACTGAAGCTTTCTTT. Full variable domain (rest looked up from reference TRBV7-9 and TRBJ1-1): DTGVSQNPRHKITKRGQNVTFRCDPISEHNRLYWYRQTLGQGPEFLTYFQNEAQLEKSRLLSDRFSAERPKGSFSTLEIQRTEQGDSAMYLCASSLLGSHTEAFFGQGTRLTVV.

The rearrangement joins TRBV2 to TRBJ1-4; D unresolved. The CDR3 runs to 13 residues. Germline V CDR1 and CDR2: SNHLY, FYNNEI. The ends were cut back, 7 bases at V and 8 bases at J, with 14 bases in the middle. This chain's CDR3 is CASIDIVIEKLFF. CDR3 DNA: TGTGCCAGCATCGATATTGTCATAGAAAAACTGTTTTTT.

The rearrangement uses TRBV5-1 and TRBJ2-2, with D maybe TRBD1 (5 bases). Germline-derived CDR1 and CDR2 are SGHRS and YFSETQ. Trimming took off 9 bases at V and 0 bases at J, with 12 bases between the two ends. This CDR3 contains 14 residues. The CDR3 DNA is TGCGCCACCCAAGGGGCTTCGAACACCGGGGAGCTGTTTTTT. Its protein product is CATQGASNTGELFF.

The chain combines TRBV10-2 with TRBJ2-1; D is unclear. V was clipped by 4 bases and J by 5 bases, with 6 bases between them. CDR1 is WSHSY and CDR2 is SAAADI in the germline V gene. This CDR3 comprises 12 residues. CDR3 in DNA: TGCGCCAGCAGTGCAGTCAACAATGAGCAGTTCTTC. Translated: CASSAVNNEQFF.

The V gene is TRBV5-1, the J gene TRBJ1-1; no definite D call. V gave up 1 base and J gave up 7 bases, with 17 bases separating them. Germline-derived CDR1 and CDR2 are SGHRS and YFSETQ. The CDR3 sequence is 15 residues long. The CDR3 DNA follows: TGCGCCAGCAGCTTGATCGGGGAATTTATGAGTGAAGCTTTCTTT. Translation: CASSLIGEFMSEAFF.

J is TRBJ1-2 and V is TRBV6-5; D might be TRBD1 (6 bases). The ends were cut back, 4 bases at V and 4 bases at J, with 7 bases in the middle. Looked up from germline, CDR1 is MNHEY and CDR2 is SVGAGI. The CDR3 runs 12 residues. Here the CDR3 reads CASSSDSYGYTF. CDR3 in DNA: TGTGCCAGCAGTTCGGACAGCTATGGCTACACCTTC.